The T cell receptor beta chain under discussion was sequenced for a study of control samples from healthy donors and cancer patients. This CDR3 comprises 13 residues. CDR1 is SGHVS and CDR2 is FNYEAQ in the germline V gene. Trimming stripped 6 bases from V and 0 bases from J, with 8 bases between. Clones were sequenced by immunoSEQ multiplex PCR, and TCRdb holds only the in-frame ones, with some missing. The sample records about 20,000 clones, 84% being singletons. The sequenced sample consisted of PBMCs. This chain uses TRBV7-6 with TRBJ1-1; no reliable D call. The clonotype comes from a woman aged 65 to 85 with lung cancer. CDR3 nucleotide sequence: TGTGCCAGCAGAGAACGCGTGAACACTGAAGCTTTCTTT. This translates into CASRERVNTEAFF.